The 28 T cell receptor beta chains presented below share a single source sample, sequenced in a study of vaccination effects on CD4 cells after COVID-19. Here immunoSEQ multiplex PCR was the method, and the copy in TCRdb shows in-frame clones only, minus some. The data show approximately 40,000 clones, under 75% seen once. These receptors have no known antigen. Pools of viral peptides were used by the ViraFEST assay to expand antigen-specific CD4+ T cells ahead of sequencing. Scientists isolated CD4+ T cells after a roughly ten-day culture period ended. Neither prior SARS-CoV-2 infection nor positive nucleocapsid antibodies were present in the vaccine recipients. Sequencing was performed on CD4+ T cells from PBMCs cultured with SARS-CoV-2 spike peptides, taken before COVID-19 vaccination. The receptor source for this set is a human donor who received a COVID-19 vaccine.

In this sample, this clone is medium-sized. The chain couples TRBV28 to TRBJ1-2; no clear D gene. V gave up 6 bases and J gave up 2 bases, with 10 bases separating them. The CDR3 sequence is 13 residues long. Germline CDR1 and CDR2: MDHEN and SYDVKM. This chain's CDR3 is CASSPAGNYGYTF. In nucleotides, the CDR3 is TGTGCCAGCAGCCCCGCTGGAAACTATGGCTACACCTTC.

This clone was observed once. The gene calls are TRBV19 and TRBJ2-1; TRBD1 aligns across 11 bases. This CDR3 is built from 15 residues. Germline loops: CDR1 LNHDA, CDR2 SQIVND (reference sequence). The J segment lost 4 bases and the V segment lost 6 bases, leaving 5 bases of the junction unmatched. The CDR3 spells CASRSRDRGYNEQFF. CDR3 DNA sequence: TGTGCCAGTAGATCCCGGGACAGGGGGTACAATGAGCAGTTCTTC.

This clone was counted a few times. The chain employs TRBV27 and TRBJ1-5; D might be TRBD1 (5 bases). V lost 0 bases and J lost 2, with 8 bases in between. The CDR3 is 15 residues long. Germline CDR1 is MNHEY and CDR2 is SMNVEV (reference sequence). CDR3 sequence: CASSLSKGGNQPQHF. In DNA form, the CDR3 reads TGTGCCAGCAGTTTATCGAAAGGGGGCAATCAGCCCCAGCATTTT.

V and J are TRBV7-3 and TRBJ2-1; 16 nucleotides agree with TRBD2. Per the germline V gene, CDR1 is SGHTA and CDR2 is FQGTGA. The V and J ends lost 5 bases and 7 bases, in that order; junction bases with no gene match: 8. The CDR3 runs to 17 residues. The CDR3 region is CASSLGTSGGAGNEQFF. CDR3 coding DNA: TGTGCCAGCAGCCTCGGGACTAGCGGGGGGGCGGGGAATGAGCAGTTCTTC.

V is TRBV30 and J is TRBJ1-3; D gene unclear. This CDR3 region has 13 residues. Germline V gene data show CDR1 as GTSNPN and CDR2 as SVGIG (reference sequence). Trimming took off 4 bases at V and 0 bases at J, with 7 bases between the two ends. The CDR3: CAWTRISGNTIYF. CDR3 DNA sequence: TGTGCCTGGACACGGATCTCTGGAAACACCATATATTTT.

The CDR3 DNA reads TGTGCCAGCAGCGTCTTTGCGGGGGGGCTAGGCACAGATACGCAGTATTTT. Its translation is CASSVFAGGLGTDTQYF. The V and J genes are TRBV9 and TRBJ2-3; 9 bases are shared with TRBD2. The CDR3 is 17 residues long. CDR1 is SGDLS, CDR2 YYNGEE, per germline. Germline trimming cut 2 bases from V and 1 base from J; bases unmatched to any gene: 8.

The chain links TRBV19 to TRBJ1-5, with D perhaps matching TRBD1 (5 bases). The CDR3 contains 14 residues. Germline CDR1 LNHDA, CDR2 SQIVND (reference sequence). Trimming cost V 5 bases and J 0 bases, with 8 bases left between them. The chain's CDR3 is CASSSQASNQPQHF. The CDR3 bases are TGTGCCAGTAGTTCACAGGCTAGCAATCAGCCCCAGCATTTT. Drawing the rest from reference TRBV19 and TRBJ1-5, the complete variable domain is DGGITQSPKYLFRKEGQNVTLSCEQNLNHDAMYWYRQDPGQGLRLIYYSQIVNDFQKGDIAEGYSVSREKKESFPLTVTSAQKNPTAFYLCASSSQASNQPQHFGDGTRLSIL.

This clone was seen more than once but under ten times. The chain links TRBV6-5 to TRBJ1-2, with a weak D call TRBD1 (5 bases). This CDR3 has 16 residues. V was trimmed by 2 bases and J by 6 bases, leaving 19 bases between them. Germline CDR1 MNHEY, CDR2 SVGAGI. The chain's CDR3 is CASSYELTGGWDGYTF. The DNA for the CDR3 is TGTGCCAGCAGTTACGAACTTACCGGGGGTTGGGATGGCTACACCTTC.

The V gene is TRBV12-2, the J gene TRBJ2-5; the D call of TRBD2 is as the table states it, not checked on the DNA. TRBV12-2 represents a pseudogene. This CDR3 contains 16 residues. The chain's CDR3 is CASRLALELPQETQYF. The CDR3 DNA sequence: TGTGCAAGTCGCTTAGCGCTGGAACTACCCCAAGAGACCCAGTACTTC.

This clone was seen only once. The chain joins TRBV2 to TRBJ2-1; 9 bases line up with TRBD1. V shed 7 bases and J 8 bases; nucleotides not matched to a gene: 12. This CDR3 spans 15 amino acids. CDR1 and CDR2 (germline): SNHLY, FYNNEI. The CDR3 DNA reads TGTGCCAGCACCTCGACAGGGGGTAGAATCGATGAGCAGTTCTTC. Its translation is CASTSTGGRIDEQFF.

This clone was observed once. The chain carries TRBV4-3 and TRBJ2-7; D is perhaps TRBD1 or TRBD2 (5 bases each). V lost 0 bases, J lost 2 bases, and 11 bases lay in between. Germline V gene data show CDR1 as LGHNA and CDR2 as YSLEER. The CDR3 length is 15 residues. The CDR3 DNA is TGCGCCAGCAGCCAAGATGCCCAGGGAGCCTACGAGCAGTACTTC. Protein product: CASSQDAQGAYEQYF.

The chain employs TRBV4-1 and TRBJ1-2; a weak D match, TRBD1 (5 bases). This CDR3 has 13 amino acids. Looked up from germline, CDR1 is MGHRA and CDR2 is YSYEKL. Trimming pared 0 bases from V and 7 bases from J, leaving 9 bases between. This CDR3 is CASSQDWGGGYTF. CDR3 nucleotide sequence: TGCGCCAGCAGCCAAGATTGGGGGGGTGGCTACACCTTC.

The CDR3 here is CASSQQGTGNTIYF. The CDR3 DNA reads as TGTGCCAGCAGCCAACAGGGCACTGGAAACACCATATATTTT. The V and J genes are TRBV3-1 (or the pseudogene TRBV3-2) and TRBJ1-3; tentative D call: TRBD1 (5 bases). Germline CDR1 reads LGHDT; CDR2 reads YNNKEL (reference sequence). V was trimmed by 2 bases and J by 2 bases, leaving 7 bases between them. There are 14 residues in the CDR3.

The chain joins TRBV6-5 to TRBJ2-7; 8 nucleotides align to TRBD1. CDR1 and CDR2 from the germline V gene are MNHEY and SVGAGI. The CDR3 sequence is 16 residues long. V gave up 0 bases and J gave up 0 bases; unmatched junction bases: 4. This chain's CDR3 is CASSYSGTGDSYEQYF. CDR3 in DNA: TGTGCCAGCAGTTACTCTGGGACAGGTGACTCCTACGAGCAGTACTTC.

This chain connects TRBV4-3 to TRBJ2-1; 11 nucleotides agree with TRBD2. The CDR3 is 16 amino acids. V lost 4 bases, J lost 4 bases, and 6 bases stayed unmatched. CDR1 and CDR2 from the germline V gene are LGHNA and YSLEER. CDR3 sequence: CASSPLLAGAYNEQFF. CDR3 sequence (DNA): TGCGCCAGCAGCCCCCTACTAGCGGGGGCTTACAATGAGCAGTTCTTC.

V gene TRBV7-2 combines with J gene TRBJ2-1, with 12 bases matching TRBD2. Trimming took 5 bases from V and 7 from J; bases not matched to a gene: 6. The CDR3 sequence is 15 residues long. Germline-derived CDR1 and CDR2 are SGHTA and FQGNSA. The CDR3 DNA is TGTGCCAGCAGCCTCGCCGGGACTAGCGGGAATGAGCAGTTCTTC. It specifies CASSLAGTSGNEQFF.

This chain joins TRBV9 and TRBJ1-1; D is unresolved. The CDR3 loop spans 12 amino acids. CDR1 and CDR2 from the germline V gene are SGDLS and YYNGEE. The V end was cut by 3 bases, the J end by 4 bases, with 7 bases between. As DNA, the CDR3 is TGTGCCAGCAGCGGAGGCGGCACTGAAGCTTTCTTT. This translates into CASSGGGTEAFF. Complete variable domain (other parts from reference TRBV9 and TRBJ1-1): DSGVTQTPKHLITATGQRVTLRCSPRSGDLSVYWYQQSLDQGLQFLIQYYNGEERAKGNILERFSAQQFPDLHSELNLSSLELGDSALYFCASSGGGTEAFFGQGTRLTVV.

In its sample, this clone was seen a few times. V is TRBV19 and J is TRBJ1-1; 8 bases are a match to TRBD1. Germline CDR1 LNHDA, CDR2 SQIVND (reference sequence). The ends lost 5 bases at V and 4 bases at J; junction bases unmatched: 9. The CDR3 consists of 15 residues. The DNA for the CDR3 is TGTGCCAGTAGTCCCCGGACAGGGAGTTCCACTGAAGCTTTCTTT. Amino acid sequence: CASSPRTGSSTEAFF.

This chain joins TRBV29-1 and TRBJ2-1, with TRBD1 identical over 8 bases. V shed 7 bases, J shed 5 bases, and the junction held 13 bases outside the gene matches. The CDR3 has 15 residues. The V gene's germline CDR1 is SQVTM and CDR2 ANQGSEA. CDR3 nucleotides: TGCAGCGCCCGCCCTCAGGGGGCCTTTAACAATGAGCAGTTCTTC. It encodes CSARPQGAFNNEQFF.

The rearrangement links TRBV18 to TRBJ1-5; no firm D call. Germline V lookup: CDR1 KGHSH, CDR2 LQKENI. V lost 3 bases, J lost 9 bases, and 9 bases lay in between. The CDR3 is made up of 12 amino acids. DNA for the CDR3: TGTGCCAGCTCACCGGGCCAAGGGCCCCAGCATTTT. This gives the protein CASSPGQGPQHF.

This chain connects TRBV7-3 to TRBJ1-1; D remains ambiguous. CDR3 length equals 13 residues. The V gene lost 3 bases and the J gene lost 1 base, with 6 bases spanning the gap. From germline, CDR1 is SGHTA and CDR2 FQGTGA. CDR3 residues: CASSFAENTEAFF. CDR3 in DNA: TGTGCCAGCAGCTTTGCTGAGAACACTGAAGCTTTCTTT. The full variable domain, with the rest looked up from reference TRBV7-3 and TRBJ1-1, is GAGVSQTPSNKVTEKGKYVELRCDPISGHTALYWYRQSLGQGPEFLIYFQGTGAADDSGLPNDRFFAVRPEGSVSTLKIQRTERGDSAVYLCASSFAENTEAFFGQGTRLTVV.

The chain recombines TRBV18 with TRBJ2-1; 12 nucleotides match TRBD2. Germline-derived CDR1 and CDR2 are KGHSH and LQKENI. J gave up 8 bases and V 0 bases, and 2 bases lay outside the gene matches. The CDR3 covers 15 residues. The CDR3: CASSPPASGRDEQFF. CDR3 in DNA: TGTGCCAGCTCACCACCGGCTAGCGGGAGGGATGAGCAGTTCTTC.

The chain carries TRBV7-3 and TRBJ2-2; D perhaps matches TRBD2 (7 bases). CDR3 length equals 16 residues. Germline V gene data show CDR1 as SGHTA and CDR2 as FQGTGA. V was trimmed by 0 bases and J by 5 bases, leaving 13 bases between them. The CDR3 protein is CASSLTGGARTGELFF. The CDR3 DNA reads as TGTGCCAGCAGCTTAACAGGGGGGGCTAGGACCGGGGAGCTGTTTTTT.

The table lists this clone with a few counts. The chain couples TRBV6-5 to TRBJ1-4; TRBD1 is a possible D gene (5 bases). The CDR3 is made up of 16 amino acids. Germline values: CDR1 MNHEY, CDR2 SVGAGI. V lost 0 bases, J lost 5 bases, and 13 bases lay in between. CDR3 in DNA: TGTGCCAGCAGTTACTCGAAGGGACTGAGGAATGAAAAACTGTTTTTT. Translating gives CASSYSKGLRNEKLFF.

This chain connects TRBV18 to TRBJ1-4; no definite D call. The CDR3 runs to 14 residues. V was cut by 2 bases and J by 4 bases, with 8 bases left in between. Germline-derived CDR1 and CDR2 are KGHSH and LQKENI. The CDR3: CASSPSSFNEKLFF. DNA for the CDR3: TGTGCCAGCTCACCAAGCTCTTTTAATGAAAAACTGTTTTTT.

In nucleotides, the CDR3 is TGCGCCAGCAGCCGCGATCCCGGACAGACCCAAGAGACCCAGTACTTC. Protein sequence: CASSRDPGQTQETQYF. The chain has TRBV4-3 and TRBJ2-5; the D gene is possibly TRBD1 (6 bases). Trimming shortened V by 4 bases and J by 1 base, and 16 bases separated the two germline ends. CDR3 size: 16 residues. CDR1 and CDR2 from the germline V gene are LGHNA and YSLEER.

This chain joins TRBV6-5 and TRBJ1-1; D is undetermined. Trimming cost V 2 bases and J 1 base, with 5 bases left between them. Germline V CDR1 and CDR2: MNHEY, SVGAGI. The CDR3 extends over 13 amino acids. The CDR3 nucleotides are TGTGCCAGCAGTTACAGGAGGAACACTGAAGCTTTCTTT. Translated: CASSYRRNTEAFF.

The CDR3 nucleotides read TGTGCCAGCCAACGATTGGATAACTATGGCTACACCTTC. Translation gives CASQRLDNYGYTF. The V and J genes are TRBV6-6 and TRBJ1-2; no clear D gene. Per the germline V gene, CDR1 is MNHNY and CDR2 is SVGAGI (reference sequence). V was cut by 8 bases and J by 1 base, with 11 bases left in between. This CDR3 contains 13 residues.